These T cell receptor beta chains were read from a single sample in a study of early T cells in non-severe SARS-CoV-2 infection. From the 5' RACE reads, TCRdb called clonotypes with MiXCR, one entry per CDR3 protein. The sample has about 33,000 distinct CDR3 sequences; around 5% are singletons. What was sequenced was whole blood. The source of these receptors is an adult who was a healthcare worker with PCR-confirmed SARS-CoV-2 infection or an uninfected control (not recorded which). Both conserved end residues are part of each CDR3. The order of the fields is CDR3 length, J gene, V gene, clone size, D gene, CDR3 protein, CDR3 DNA. D genes are given only for firm matches. A clone size is listed for some rows: how often the clone was seen (once, few, many), or a class if it is expanded.

len: 14; j_gene: TRBJ1-2; v_gene: TRBV27; abundance: NA; d_gene: TRBD1; CDR3aa: CASSFQGARYGYTF; CDR3nt: TGTGCCAGCAGTTTTCAGGGGGCCCGGTATGGCTACACCTTC
len: 16; j_gene: TRBJ2-5; v_gene: TRBV20-1; abundance: NA; d_gene: NA; CDR3aa: CSARDLGDPIGETQCF; CDR3nt: TGCAGTGCTAGAGATCTCGGGGATCCCATTGGGGAGACCCAGTGCTTC
len: 14; j_gene: TRBJ2-7; v_gene: TRBV11-2; abundance: many; d_gene: NA; CDR3aa: CASTRGGGGGEQYF; CDR3nt: TGTGCCAGCACCCGAGGAGGAGGGGGCGGCGAGCAGTACTTC
len: 15; j_gene: TRBJ1-6; v_gene: TRBV5-1; abundance: few; d_gene: TRBD1; CDR3aa: CASSLVGQDRSPLHF; CDR3nt: TGCGCCAGCAGCTTGGTCGGACAGGATAGGTCACCCCTCCACTTT
len: 15; j_gene: TRBJ2-5; v_gene: TRBV7-2; abundance: many; d_gene: NA; CDR3aa: CASSLVIGGGGTQYF; CDR3nt: TGTGCCAGCAGCTTAGTAATCGGGGGCGGTGGGACCCAGTACTTC
len: 15; j_gene: TRBJ2-2; v_gene: TRBV19; abundance: many; d_gene: NA; CDR3aa: CASSIGQGNTGELFF; CDR3nt: TGTGCCAGTAGTATAGGTCAGGGCAACACCGGGGAGCTGTTTTTT
len: 13; j_gene: TRBJ1-6; v_gene: TRBV6-5; abundance: many; d_gene: NA; CDR3aa: CASRSVNNSPLHF; CDR3nt: TGTGCCAGCAGGTCGGTGAATAATTCACCCCTCCACTTT
len: 16; j_gene: TRBJ2-1; v_gene: TRBV6-2/TRBV6-3; abundance: many; d_gene: TRBD1; CDR3aa: CASSYATGGARFEQFF; CDR3nt: TGTGCCAGCAGTTATGCGACAGGGGGCGCCCGCTTTGAGCAGTTCTTC
len: 16; j_gene: TRBJ1-1; v_gene: TRBV27; abundance: many; d_gene: TRBD1; CDR3aa: CASSPRQGALGTEAFF; CDR3nt: TGTGCCAGCAGTCCTCGGCAGGGGGCTCTGGGTACTGAAGCTTTCTTT
len: 16; j_gene: TRBJ2-1; v_gene: TRBV11-2; abundance: few; d_gene: NA; CDR3aa: CASSLRGAPPNNEQFF; CDR3nt: TGTGCCAGCAGCTTAAGGGGGGCGCCGCCGAACAATGAGCAGTTCTTC
len: 15; j_gene: TRBJ2-7; v_gene: TRBV19; abundance: NA; d_gene: NA; CDR3aa: CASRIPQVRVYEQYF; CDR3nt: TGTGCCAGTAGGATCCCCCAGGTTCGGGTTTACGAGCAGTACTTC
len: 16; j_gene: TRBJ1-4; v_gene: TRBV28; abundance: NA; d_gene: TRBD1; CDR3aa: CASSLPDRGRSEKLFF; CDR3nt: TGTGCCAGCAGTCTACCCGACAGGGGGCGGAGTGAAAAACTGTTTTTT
len: 15; j_gene: TRBJ2-5; v_gene: TRBV11-2; abundance: many; d_gene: NA; CDR3aa: CASSLDWGLQETQYF; CDR3nt: TGTGCCAGCAGCTTAGACTGGGGGCTTCAAGAGACCCAGTACTTC
len: 15; j_gene: TRBJ1-6; v_gene: TRBV6-1; abundance: few; d_gene: NA; CDR3aa: CASSERSDGSSPLHF; CDR3nt: TGTGCCAGCAGTGAAAGGTCCGACGGGAGTTCACCCCTCCACTTT
len: 15; j_gene: TRBJ1-5; v_gene: TRBV7-8; abundance: many; d_gene: NA; CDR3aa: CASSLVGGFWQPQHF; CDR3nt: TGTGCCAGCAGCTTAGTAGGGGGGTTTTGGCAACCCCAGCATTTT
len: 13; j_gene: TRBJ2-1; v_gene: TRBV5-6; abundance: few; d_gene: NA; CDR3aa: CASSLRIYNEQFF; CDR3nt: TGTGCCAGCAGCTTGAGGATCTACAATGAGCAGTTCTTC
len: 15; j_gene: TRBJ2-6; v_gene: TRBV11-2; abundance: few; d_gene: NA; CDR3aa: CASSAQVAGANVLTF; CDR3nt: TGTGCCAGCAGCGCCCAGGTTGCTGGGGCCAACGTCCTGACTTTC
len: 14; j_gene: TRBJ2-1; v_gene: TRBV30; abundance: NA; d_gene: NA; CDR3aa: CAWIRADSYNEQFF; CDR3nt: TGTGCCTGGATAAGAGCGGACTCCTACAATGAGCAGTTCTTC
len: 12; j_gene: TRBJ2-7; v_gene: TRBV6-1; abundance: many; d_gene: NA; CDR3aa: CASIGTTYEQYF; CDR3nt: TGTGCCAGCATCGGGACAACCTACGAGCAGTACTTC
len: 12; j_gene: TRBJ1-1; v_gene: TRBV5-1; abundance: NA; d_gene: NA; CDR3aa: CASSLPGTEAFF; CDR3nt: TGCGCCAGCAGCTTGCCGGGCACTGAAGCTTTCTTT
len: 12; j_gene: TRBJ2-3; v_gene: TRBV20-1; abundance: many; d_gene: NA; CDR3aa: CSAVLSGDTQYF; CDR3nt: TGCAGTGCCGTCCTCAGTGGAGATACGCAGTATTTT
len: 12; j_gene: TRBJ2-7; v_gene: TRBV10-3; abundance: NA; d_gene: TRBD1; CDR3aa: CAISGDRGEQYF; CDR3nt: TGTGCCATCAGTGGGGACAGGGGCGAGCAGTACTTC
len: 15; j_gene: TRBJ1-3; v_gene: TRBV20-1; abundance: few; d_gene: TRBD1; CDR3aa: CSAGGAGGPGNTIYF; CDR3nt: TGCAGTGCTGGGGGCGCAGGGGGCCCTGGAAACACCATATATTTT
len: 15; j_gene: TRBJ2-1; v_gene: TRBV7-7; abundance: few; d_gene: NA; CDR3aa: CASSLGLGPAHEQFF; CDR3nt: TGTGCCAGCAGCTTAGGTCTGGGCCCGGCCCATGAGCAGTTCTTC
len: 14; j_gene: TRBJ2-1; v_gene: TRBV10-1; abundance: many; d_gene: NA; CDR3aa: CASSPAGSYNEQFF; CDR3nt: TGCGCCAGCAGTCCTGCGGGGTCCTACAATGAGCAGTTCTTC
len: 15; j_gene: TRBJ1-5; v_gene: TRBV3-1; abundance: NA; d_gene: TRBD1; CDR3aa: CASSQGGTGSQPQHF; CDR3nt: TGTGCCAGCAGCCAAGGCGGGACAGGTAGTCAGCCCCAGCATTTT
len: 15; j_gene: TRBJ1-3; v_gene: TRBV11-2; abundance: few; d_gene: NA; CDR3aa: CASRRLESHRNTIYF; CDR3nt: TGTGCCAGCAGACGATTAGAATCCCACCGAAACACCATATATTTT
len: 14; j_gene: TRBJ1-4; v_gene: TRBV11-2; abundance: NA; d_gene: NA; CDR3aa: CASSPLDGGEKLFF; CDR3nt: TGTGCCAGCAGCCCTCTCGACGGTGGGGAAAAACTGTTTTTT
len: 14; j_gene: TRBJ2-5; v_gene: TRBV5-6; abundance: many; d_gene: NA; CDR3aa: CASSFKGPRETQYF; CDR3nt: TGTGCCAGCAGCTTCAAGGGGCCAAGAGAGACCCAGTACTTC
len: 14; j_gene: TRBJ1-2; v_gene: TRBV29-1; abundance: many; d_gene: TRBD1; CDR3aa: CSVGGIGTGRGYTF; CDR3nt: TGCAGCGTTGGGGGGATCGGGACAGGGCGCGGCTACACCTTC
len: 13; j_gene: TRBJ2-7; v_gene: TRBV21-1; abundance: NA; d_gene: NA; CDR3aa: CASSKGVWTAPYF; CDR3nt: TGTGCCAGCAGCAAAGGAGTTTGGACTGCACCTTACTTC
len: 17; j_gene: TRBJ2-3; v_gene: TRBV12-3/TRBV12-4; abundance: many; d_gene: NA; CDR3aa: CATSPGTWFSSTDTQYF; CDR3nt: TGTGCCACATCTCCGGGGACATGGTTTTCTAGCACAGATACGCAGTATTTT
len: 12; j_gene: TRBJ1-6; v_gene: TRBV10-3; abundance: NA; d_gene: NA; CDR3aa: CAISDRESPLHF; CDR3nt: TGTGCCATCAGTGATCGAGAGTCACCCCTCCACTTT
len: 14; j_gene: TRBJ2-3; v_gene: TRBV28; abundance: many; d_gene: NA; CDR3aa: CASSLLSREDTQYF; CDR3nt: TGTGCCAGCAGTTTATTAAGCAGGGAAGATACGCAGTATTTT
len: 14; j_gene: TRBJ1-4; v_gene: TRBV7-6; abundance: few; d_gene: NA; CDR3aa: CASSFALGDEKLFF; CDR3nt: TGTGCCAGCAGCTTTGCTTTGGGGGATGAAAAACTGTTTTTT
len: 13; j_gene: TRBJ2-5; v_gene: TRBV7-9; abundance: few; d_gene: TRBD1; CDR3aa: CASSFDRVETQYF; CDR3nt: TGTGCCAGCAGCTTTGACAGGGTGGAGACCCAGTACTTC
len: 18; j_gene: TRBJ2-5; v_gene: TRBV3-1; abundance: NA; d_gene: TRBD2; CDR3aa: CASSQDYPGLAARETQYF; CDR3nt: TGTGCCAGCAGCCAAGACTACCCGGGACTAGCGGCCCGAGAGACCCAGTACTTC
len: 12; j_gene: TRBJ2-1; v_gene: TRBV6-1; abundance: many; d_gene: NA; CDR3aa: CASSVVGNEQFF; CDR3nt: TGTGCCAGCAGTGTAGTGGGAAATGAGCAGTTCTTC
len: 14; j_gene: TRBJ2-1; v_gene: TRBV7-9; abundance: few; d_gene: TRBD2; CDR3aa: CASSLTSAYNEQFF; CDR3nt: TGTGCCAGCAGCTTAACTAGCGCCTACAATGAGCAGTTCTTC
len: 16; j_gene: TRBJ2-1; v_gene: TRBV7-2; abundance: many; d_gene: NA; CDR3aa: CASSLRGPSSYNEQFF; CDR3nt: TGTGCCAGCAGCTTGAGGGGACCGAGCTCCTACAATGAGCAGTTCTTC
len: 17; j_gene: TRBJ2-3; v_gene: TRBV7-3; abundance: many; d_gene: TRBD2; CDR3aa: CASSLRHLAGGTDTQYF; CDR3nt: TGTGCCAGCAGCCTAAGACACCTAGCGGGAGGCACAGATACGCAGTATTTT
len: 15; j_gene: TRBJ2-1; v_gene: TRBV28; abundance: NA; d_gene: NA; CDR3aa: CASSLSSDPYNEQFF; CDR3nt: TGTGCCAGCAGTTTATCCAGTGATCCCTACAATGAGCAGTTCTTC
len: 14; j_gene: TRBJ1-4; v_gene: TRBV28; abundance: many; d_gene: NA; CDR3aa: CASSLYGGGEKLFF; CDR3nt: TGTGCCAGCAGTTTGTACGGGGGTGGTGAAAAACTGTTTTTT
len: 14; j_gene: TRBJ2-2; v_gene: TRBV20-1; abundance: many; d_gene: TRBD1; CDR3aa: CSAARDSSTGELFF; CDR3nt: TGCAGTGCCGCCCGGGACAGTTCGACCGGGGAGCTGTTTTTT
len: 15; j_gene: TRBJ2-1; v_gene: TRBV3-1; abundance: many; d_gene: NA; CDR3aa: CASSLGTDAYNEQFF; CDR3nt: TGTGCCAGCAGCCTCGGGACCGATGCCTACAATGAGCAGTTCTTC